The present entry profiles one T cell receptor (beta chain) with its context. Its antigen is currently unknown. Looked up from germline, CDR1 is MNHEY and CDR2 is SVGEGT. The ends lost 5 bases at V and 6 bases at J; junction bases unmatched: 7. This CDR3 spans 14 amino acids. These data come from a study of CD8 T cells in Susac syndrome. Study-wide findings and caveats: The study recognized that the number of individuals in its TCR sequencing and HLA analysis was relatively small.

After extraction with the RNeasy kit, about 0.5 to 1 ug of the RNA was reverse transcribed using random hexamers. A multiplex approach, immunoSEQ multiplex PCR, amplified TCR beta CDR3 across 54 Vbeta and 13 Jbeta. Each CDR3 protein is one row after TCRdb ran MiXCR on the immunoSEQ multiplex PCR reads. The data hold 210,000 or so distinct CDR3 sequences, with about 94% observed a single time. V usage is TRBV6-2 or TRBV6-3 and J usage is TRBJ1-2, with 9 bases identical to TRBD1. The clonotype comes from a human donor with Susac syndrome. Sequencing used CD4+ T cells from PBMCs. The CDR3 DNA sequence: TGTGCCAGCAGTCCGACAGGGGGAGGCCATGGCTACACCTTC. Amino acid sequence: CASSPTGGGHGYTF.